Each of the 16 T cell receptor beta chains below was sequenced from the same sample in a study of lymphopenia after photon versus proton radiotherapy. Assay: immunoSEQ multiplex PCR; the TCRdb copy retains only in-frame clones and omits some. The sample gives around 70,000 clones, roughly 91% of which show up once; about 3% is in the top ten. Sequencing used peripheral blood, obtained from a patient treated with photon-based radiotherapy. These receptors came from a woman aged 70-85 years with pancreatic cancer.

The chain employs TRBV7-2 and TRBJ2-1, with a weak D call TRBD2 (6 bases). Looked up from germline, CDR1 is SGHTA and CDR2 is FQGNSA. The CDR3 is made up of 15 amino acids. V was clipped by 1 base and J by 6 bases, with 13 bases between them. CDR3 sequence (DNA): TGTGCCAGCAGCTTAGTAGCAGGGACTTTCAATGAGCAGTTCTTC. Its protein is CASSLVAGTFNEQFF.

The rearrangement joins TRBV4-2 to TRBJ2-1; 7 bases align to TRBD2. J was trimmed by 3 bases and V by 5 bases; bases with no gene match: 7. The CDR3 consists of 15 residues. Germline-derived CDR1 and CDR2 are LGHNA and YNFKEQ. For the CDR3, the DNA is TGTGCCAGCAGCTTGGGCTCTAGCGGCTACAATGAGCAGTTCTTC. This translates into CASSLGSSGYNEQFF.

The chain has TRBV27 and TRBJ2-6; D is undetermined. Germline values: CDR1 MNHEY, CDR2 SMNVEV (reference sequence). Trimming stripped 0 bases from V and 0 bases from J, with 12 bases between. This CDR3 is 18 amino acids long. CDR3 loop: CASSLSPTRSSGANVLTF. The CDR3 DNA reads TGTGCCAGCAGTTTATCCCCTACCCGTAGCTCTGGGGCCAACGTCCTGACTTTC.

The genes are TRBV4-2 and TRBJ1-3; D gene unclear. Germline V lookup: CDR1 LGHNA, CDR2 YNFKEQ. CDR3 length: 12 amino acids. Trimming pared 4 bases from V and 4 bases from J, leaving 5 bases between. CDR3 bases: TGTGCCAGCAGCCCCGGCGGAAACACCATATATTTT. It codes for CASSPGGNTIYF.

The chain combines TRBV5-4 with TRBJ2-7; a weak D match, TRBD1 (5 bases). CDR3 length equals 13 residues. The V end lost 4 bases, the J end lost 5 bases, and 13 bases lay between the germline ends. Germline assignment: CDR1 SGHNT and CDR2 YYREEE (reference sequence). In DNA, the CDR3 is TGTGCCAGCAGCCAAGATCCCAGGGACGAGCAGTACTTC. This gives the protein CASSQDPRDEQYF.

The genes are TRBV19 and TRBJ1-5; a possible D gene is TRBD1 (5 bases). V gave up 3 bases and J gave up 6 bases, with 9 bases separating them. CDR1 and CDR2 from the germline V gene are LNHDA and SQIVND (reference sequence). The length of the CDR3 is 13 residues. Written as DNA, the CDR3 is TGTGCCAGTAGTATGCGGAGGGGTCAGCCCCAGCATTTT. It yields the protein CASSMRRGQPQHF.

The V gene is TRBV7-3, the J gene TRBJ2-2; the match to TRBD1 covers 8 bases. Trimming cost V 4 bases and J 1 base; bases outside gene matches: 5. Germline values: CDR1 SGHTA, CDR2 FQGTGA. The CDR3 has 16 residues. The CDR3 region is CASSSGQGGNTGELFF. The CDR3 bases are TGTGCCAGCAGCTCAGGACAGGGAGGGAACACCGGGGAGCTGTTTTTT.

There are a few counts of this clone. The rearrangement joins TRBV7-2 to TRBJ2-5, with 8 nucleotides matching TRBD2. CDR1 SGHTA and CDR2 FQGNSA come from the germline V gene. The length of the CDR3 is 16 residues. V lost 1 base and J lost 4; bases outside the gene matches: 8. CDR3 sequence reads: CASSLGGGAGGETQYF. CDR3 sequence (DNA): TGTGCCAGCAGCTTAGGCGGGGGCGCGGGAGGAGAGACCCAGTACTTC.

V is TRBV7-9 and J is TRBJ2-3, with 7 bases that match TRBD1. The CDR3 is made up of 16 amino acids. Trimming at V came to 2 bases and at J to 4 bases, leaving 9 bases not matched to a gene. CDR1 and CDR2 from the germline V gene are SEHNR and FQNEAQ (reference sequence). CDR3 sequence: CASSLPTGLNADTQYF. CDR3 in DNA: TGTGCCAGCAGCTTACCGACAGGGTTGAACGCAGATACGCAGTATTTT.

The V call is TRBV11-1, the J call TRBJ2-3; D is unresolved. The CDR3 is made up of 13 amino acids. Germline loops: CDR1 SGHAT, CDR2 FQDESV (reference sequence). Deletions cut 2 bases from V and 1 base from J, with 4 bases between. Written as DNA, the CDR3 is TGTGCCAGCAGCTTATTACGCACAGATACGCAGTATTTT. This sequence encodes CASSLLRTDTQYF.

This clone has just one count. V usage is TRBV27 and J usage is TRBJ2-5, with D uncertain. The end of the DNA aligns better with TRBJ2-7, so the J call may be wrong. CDR1 and CDR2 (germline): MNHEY, SMNVEV (reference sequence). The CDR3 is made up of 15 amino acids. CDR3 sequence reads: CASSLNPSDPYEQYF. The CDR3 nucleotides are TGTGCCAGCAGTTTGAACCCCAGCGATCCTTACGAGCAGTACTTC.

V is TRBV21-1 and J is TRBJ1-5. TRBV21-1 is designated a pseudogene. The CDR3 is made up of 12 amino acids. The CDR3 nucleotides are TGTGCCAGCAGGGACAGCAATCAGCCCCAGCATTTT. Translation gives CASRDSNQPQHF.

In this sample, this clone turned up once. The chain recombines TRBV11-3 with TRBJ2-1; D gene uncertain. Looked up from germline, CDR1 is SGHNT and CDR2 is YENEEA. V was cut by 2 bases and J by 4 bases, with 6 bases left in between. The CDR3 is made up of 13 amino acids. As DNA, the CDR3 is TGTGCCAGCAGCTTAACAGCTTACAATGAGCAGTTCTTC. Amino acids: CASSLTAYNEQFF.

The gene calls are TRBV25-1 and TRBJ2-7; D uncertain. Germline values: CDR1 MGHDK, CDR2 SYGVNS. V was clipped by 5 bases and J by 9 bases, with 20 bases between them. There are 14 residues in the CDR3. CDR3 sequence reads: CASSPQFGFTGQYF. The CDR3 region has the DNA TGTGCCAGCAGTCCTCAGTTCGGGTTTACGGGGCAGTACTTC.

V gene TRBV15 combines with J gene TRBJ1-4; TRBD1 matches at 8 bases. There are 15 residues in the CDR3. The J segment lost 7 bases and the V segment lost 0 bases, leaving 4 bases of the junction unmatched. CDR1 is LNHNV, CDR2 YYDKDF, per germline (reference sequence). The CDR3 here is CATSRDRGLGEKLFF. The CDR3 DNA reads as TGTGCCACCAGCAGAGACAGGGGGCTAGGTGAAAAACTGTTTTTT.

The table lists this clone with a count of one. The V gene is TRBV6-5, the J gene TRBJ1-1; tentatively, D is TRBD1 (5 bases). The germline gives CDR1 MNHEY, CDR2 SVGAGI. CDR3 size: 14 residues. The V end was cut by 1 base, the J end by 1 base, with 7 bases between. CDR3 region: CASSYLGGNTEAFF. Written as DNA, the CDR3 is TGTGCCAGCAGTTACTTGGGGGGGAACACTGAAGCTTTCTTT.